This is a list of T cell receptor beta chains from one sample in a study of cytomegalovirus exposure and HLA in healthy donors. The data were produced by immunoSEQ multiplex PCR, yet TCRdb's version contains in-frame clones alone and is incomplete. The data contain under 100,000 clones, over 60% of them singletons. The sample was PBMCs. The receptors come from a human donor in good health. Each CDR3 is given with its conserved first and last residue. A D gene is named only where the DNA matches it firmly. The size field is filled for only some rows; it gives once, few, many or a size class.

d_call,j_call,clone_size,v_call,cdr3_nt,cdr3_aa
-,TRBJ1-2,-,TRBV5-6,TGTGCCAGCAGTATGAGGGGGTATGGCTACACCTTC,CASSMRGYGYTF
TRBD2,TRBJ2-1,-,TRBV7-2,TGTGCCAGCAGCGGACCGGGACTAGCGGGAGGGCCAAGGGACAATGAGCAGTTCTTC,CASSGPGLAGGPRDNEQFF
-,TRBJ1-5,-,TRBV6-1,TGTGCCAGCAGTGAAAGAGGGGGAGGGAACCAGCCCCAGCATTTT,CASSERGGGNQPQHF
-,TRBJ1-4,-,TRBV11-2,TGTGCCAGCAGCTTAGATAGCGGCGCATATGAAAAACTGTTTTTT,CASSLDSGAYEKLFF
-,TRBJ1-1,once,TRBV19,TGTGCCAGTATATATACGGGGGTGAGGACTGAAGCTTTCTTT,CASIYTGVRTEAFF
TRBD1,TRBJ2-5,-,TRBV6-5,TGTGCCAGCAGTTACGGGGACAGGGGGCGGCAAGAGACCCAGTACTTC,CASSYGDRGRQETQYF
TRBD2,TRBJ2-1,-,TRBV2,TGTGCCAGCAGATTGGGACTACAGAGCTCCTACAATGAGCAGTTCTTC,CASRLGLQSSYNEQFF
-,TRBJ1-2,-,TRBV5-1,TGCGCCAGCAGCTTGGAGGGGCTTACTGTCTCAGGCTACACCTTC,CASSLEGLTVSGYTF
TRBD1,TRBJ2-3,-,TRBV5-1,TGCGCCAGCCACCCGGGACAGGGGCGAGGCACAGATACGCAGTATTTT,CASHPGQGRGTDTQYF
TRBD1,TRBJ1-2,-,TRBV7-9,TGTGCCAGCAGCTTACGGACAGGGGGCGGTTTCTATGGCTACACCTTC,CASSLRTGGGFYGYTF
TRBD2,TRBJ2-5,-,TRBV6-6,TGTGCCAGCAGTTACGGGGGGGAGGGTCAAGAGACCCAGTACTTC,CASSYGGEGQETQYF
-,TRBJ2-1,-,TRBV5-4,TGTGCCAGCAGCCCGGACTCTCAGAGCTCCTACAATGAGCAGTTCTTC,CASSPDSQSSYNEQFF
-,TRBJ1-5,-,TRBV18,TGTGCCAGCTCACCAATGGGAGGGAGGATAGATCAGCCCCAGCATTTT,CASSPMGGRIDQPQHF
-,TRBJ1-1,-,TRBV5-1,TGCGCCAGCAGCTCGCCACCAGAGAACACTGAAGCTTTCTTT,CASSSPPENTEAFF
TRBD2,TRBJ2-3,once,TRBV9,TGTGCCAGCACCCCCGGGACTAGAGACACAGATACGCAGTATTTT,CASTPGTRDTDTQYF
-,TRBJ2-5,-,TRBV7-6,TGTGCCAGCAGCTCCGACAATCCGGGAGCTCAAGAGACCCAGTACTTC,CASSSDNPGAQETQYF
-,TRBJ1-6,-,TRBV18,TGTGCCAGCTCTACCACGTTGACAGGCGGGAGTTCACCCCTCCACTTT,CASSTTLTGGSSPLHF
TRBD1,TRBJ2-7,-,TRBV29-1,TGCAGCGTTCTAACGTGGACAGGGGGGAGGAACGAGCAGTACTTC,CSVLTWTGGRNEQYF
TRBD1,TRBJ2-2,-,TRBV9,TGTGCCAGCAGCGCCCCATGGGGACAGATAAACACCGGGGAGCTGTTTTTT,CASSAPWGQINTGELFF
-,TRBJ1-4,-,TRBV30,TGTGCCTGGGCCCTTGCGGGAGGAAAACTGTTTTTT,CAWALAGGKLFF
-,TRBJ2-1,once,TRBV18,TGTGCCAGCTCACCACCAATTGGCGGGCGGTCCGATAACAATGAGCAGTTCTTC,CASSPPIGGRSDNNEQFF
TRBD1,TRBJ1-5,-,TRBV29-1,TGCAGCGTTGACAAAGGACAGGGCAGAGGCAATCAGCCCCAGCATTTT,CSVDKGQGRGNQPQHF
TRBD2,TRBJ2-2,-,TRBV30,TGTGCCTGGAGTGATTTAGCGGGAGGGCCCGGGGAGCTGTTTTTT,CAWSDLAGGPGELFF
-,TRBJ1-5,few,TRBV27,TGTGCCAGCAGTTTAACAGGAGCGTACAATCAGCCCCAGCATTTT,CASSLTGAYNQPQHF
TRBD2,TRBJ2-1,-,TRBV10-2,TGCGCCAGCAGTGAGATAGCGGGGGGAGGTGAGCAGTTCTTC,CASSEIAGGGEQFF
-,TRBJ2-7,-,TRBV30,TGTGCCTGGACCGCCGGGACATTTGTCCCTACCTACGAGCAGTACTTC,CAWTAGTFVPTYEQYF
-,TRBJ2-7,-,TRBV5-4,TGTGCCAGCAGCTTGAAGGGTACGGGGAGTCAGCAGTACTTC,CASSLKGTGSQQYF